This TCR beta chain was sequenced in a study of identical twins. TCRdb recomputed calls from the 5' RACE reads with MiXCR, one row per CDR3 protein. This table holds 1,800,000 or so distinct CDR3 sequences, under 35% found once. This clonotype has more than one count but fewer than ten. Germline-derived CDR1 and CDR2 are DFQATT and SNEGSKA (reference sequence). CDR3 size: 12 residues. Trimming removed 1 base at V and 7 bases at J, with 8 bases between. Material: cord blood. The receptor was derived from a newborn girl in good health. V gene TRBV20-1 combines with J gene TRBJ1-5; D is unclear. CDR3 sequence: CSARGGFQPQHF. CDR3 nucleotides: TGCAGTGCTAGAGGTGGGTTCCAGCCCCAGCATTTT.